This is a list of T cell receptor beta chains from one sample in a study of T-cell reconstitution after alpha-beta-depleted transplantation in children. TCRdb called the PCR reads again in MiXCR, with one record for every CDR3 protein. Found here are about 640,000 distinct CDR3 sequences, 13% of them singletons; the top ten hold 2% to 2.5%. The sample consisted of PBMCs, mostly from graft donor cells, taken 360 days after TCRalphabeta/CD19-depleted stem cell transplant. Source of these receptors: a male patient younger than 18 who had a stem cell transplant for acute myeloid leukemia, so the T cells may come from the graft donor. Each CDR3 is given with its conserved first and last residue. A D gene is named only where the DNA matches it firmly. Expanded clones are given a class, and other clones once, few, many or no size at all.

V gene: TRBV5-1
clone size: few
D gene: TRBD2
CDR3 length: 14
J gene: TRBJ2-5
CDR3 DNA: TGCGCCAGCCAAACTAGCGGGAGGGTAGAGACCCAGTACTTC
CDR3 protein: CASQTSGRVETQYF

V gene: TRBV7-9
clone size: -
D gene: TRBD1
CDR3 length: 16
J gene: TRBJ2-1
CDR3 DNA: TGTGCCAGCAGCCGAATGGGACAGTTTATATACAATGAGCAGTTCTTC
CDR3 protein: CASSRMGQFIYNEQFF

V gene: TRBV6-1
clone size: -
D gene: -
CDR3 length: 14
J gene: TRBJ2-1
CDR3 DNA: TGTGCCAGCACTCGGGACTTAGTCTTCGGTGAGCAGTTCTTC
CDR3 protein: CASTRDLVFGEQFF

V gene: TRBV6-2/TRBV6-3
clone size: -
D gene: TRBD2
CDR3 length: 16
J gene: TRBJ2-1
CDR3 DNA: TGTGCCAGCAGTGAGTTCGGGGGGGCGGACTACAATGAGCAGTTCTTC
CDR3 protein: CASSEFGGADYNEQFF

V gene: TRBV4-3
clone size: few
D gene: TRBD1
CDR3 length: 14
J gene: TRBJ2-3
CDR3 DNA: TGCGCCAGCAGCCAATGGACAGGGGCAGATACGCAGTATTTT
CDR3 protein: CASSQWTGADTQYF

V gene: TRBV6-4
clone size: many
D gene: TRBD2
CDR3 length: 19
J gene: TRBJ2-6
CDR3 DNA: TGTGCCAGCACCCCGGGACTAGCGGGAGTGTTCTCTGGGGCCAACGTCCTGACTTTC
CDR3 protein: CASTPGLAGVFSGANVLTF

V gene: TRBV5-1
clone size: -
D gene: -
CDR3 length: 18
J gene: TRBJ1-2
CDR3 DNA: TGCGCCAGCAGCTTGTTCCGTGCAGAAACCGCGGAGTTCTATGGCTACACCTTC
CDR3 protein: CASSLFRAETAEFYGYTF

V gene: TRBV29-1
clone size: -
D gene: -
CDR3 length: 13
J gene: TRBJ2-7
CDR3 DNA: TGCAGCGTTGAAGCGGAGGGAGGCTACGAGCAGTACTTC
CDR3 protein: CSVEAEGGYEQYF

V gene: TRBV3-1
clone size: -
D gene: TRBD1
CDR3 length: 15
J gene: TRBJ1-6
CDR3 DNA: TGTGCCAGCAGCCACCTAGGGACAGACCATTCACCCCTCCACTTT
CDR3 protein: CASSHLGTDHSPLHF

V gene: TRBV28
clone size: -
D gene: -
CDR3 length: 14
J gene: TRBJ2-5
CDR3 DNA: TGTGCCAGCAGTGACCCCCGAAGGGGGGAGACCCAGTACTTC
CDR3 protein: CASSDPRRGETQYF

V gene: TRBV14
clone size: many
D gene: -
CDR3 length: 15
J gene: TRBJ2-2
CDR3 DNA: TGTGCCAGCAGCTACGGGAACCCATATAGCGGGGAGCTGTTTTTT
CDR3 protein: CASSYGNPYSGELFF

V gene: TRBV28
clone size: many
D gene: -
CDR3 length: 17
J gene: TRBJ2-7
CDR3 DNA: TGTGCCAGCAGTTTACGGGACTCTCCGAAAAAGTCCTACGAGCAGTACTTC
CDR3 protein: CASSLRDSPKKSYEQYF

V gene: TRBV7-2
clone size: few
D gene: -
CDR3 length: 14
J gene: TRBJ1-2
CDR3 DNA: TGTGCCAGCAGCTTAGAACCAGCCCGTTATGGCTACACCTTC
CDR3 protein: CASSLEPARYGYTF

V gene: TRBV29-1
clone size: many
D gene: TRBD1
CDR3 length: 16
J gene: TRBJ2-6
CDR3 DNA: TGCAGCGTTATCGGGACAGGGGGCTCTGGGGCCAACGTCCTGACTTTC
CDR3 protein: CSVIGTGGSGANVLTF

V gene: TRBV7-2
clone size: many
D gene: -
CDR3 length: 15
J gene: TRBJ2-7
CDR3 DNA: TGTGCCAGCAGCCTCGACAGCGAATCATCCTACGAGCAGTACTTC
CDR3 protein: CASSLDSESSYEQYF

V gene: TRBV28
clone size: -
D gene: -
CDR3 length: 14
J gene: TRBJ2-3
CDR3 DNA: TGTGCCAGCAGTTTAGACAGCAGTGGAGATACGCAGTATTTT
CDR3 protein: CASSLDSSGDTQYF

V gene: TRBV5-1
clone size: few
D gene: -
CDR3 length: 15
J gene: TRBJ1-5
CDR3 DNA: TGCGCCAGCAGCTTGGAGGGGTTTAGCAATCAGCCCCAGCATTTT
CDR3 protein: CASSLEGFSNQPQHF

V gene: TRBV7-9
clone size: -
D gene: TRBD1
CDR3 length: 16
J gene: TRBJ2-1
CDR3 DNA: TGTGCCAGCAGCCGCCGTCAGGGGGCGACGTACAATGAGCAGTTCTTC
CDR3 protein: CASSRRQGATYNEQFF

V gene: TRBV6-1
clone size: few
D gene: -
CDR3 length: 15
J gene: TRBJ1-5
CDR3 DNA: TGTGCCAGCAGTGAATCTGGAGGGAGCAATCAGCCCCAGAATTTT
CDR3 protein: CASSESGGSNQPQNF

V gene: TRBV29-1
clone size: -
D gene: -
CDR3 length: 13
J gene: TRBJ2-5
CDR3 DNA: TGCAGCGTAGAACGGTCTCGGAAAGAGACCCAGTACTTC
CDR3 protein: CSVERSRKETQYF

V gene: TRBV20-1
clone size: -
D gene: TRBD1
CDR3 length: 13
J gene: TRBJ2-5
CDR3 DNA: TGCAGTGTTCCCACAGGGGTCCTGGAGACCCAGTACTTC
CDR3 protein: CSVPTGVLETQYF

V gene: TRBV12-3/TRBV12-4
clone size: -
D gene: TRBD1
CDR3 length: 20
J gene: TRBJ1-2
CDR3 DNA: TGTGCCAGCACCATATCTGGCCGCTCTCTAAGGGACAGGGGGCCCTATGGCTACACCTTC
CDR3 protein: CASTISGRSLRDRGPYGYTF

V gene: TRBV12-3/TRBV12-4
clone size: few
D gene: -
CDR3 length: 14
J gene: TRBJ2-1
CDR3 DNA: TGTGCCAGCAGTTTAAAATTGGGGATACATGAGCAGTTCTTC
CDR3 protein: CASSLKLGIHEQFF

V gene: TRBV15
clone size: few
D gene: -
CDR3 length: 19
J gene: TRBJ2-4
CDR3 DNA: TGTGCCACCAGCAGAACTCGACTAGTCGACTTAAAAGCCAAAAACATTCAGTACTTC
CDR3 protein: CATSRTRLVDLKAKNIQYF

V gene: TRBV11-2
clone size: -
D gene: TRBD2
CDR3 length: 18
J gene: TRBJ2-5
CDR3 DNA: TGTGCCAGCAGCTTAGGGGTCTCAGCGGGGGCGTACCAAGAGACCCAGTACTTC
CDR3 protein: CASSLGVSAGAYQETQYF

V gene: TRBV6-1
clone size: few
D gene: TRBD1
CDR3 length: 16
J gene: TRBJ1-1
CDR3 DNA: TGTGCCAGCAGTGAGGGACAGTTGGGCTGGTACACTGAAGCTTTCTTT
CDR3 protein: CASSEGQLGWYTEAFF

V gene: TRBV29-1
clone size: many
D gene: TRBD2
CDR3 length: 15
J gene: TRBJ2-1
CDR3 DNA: TGCAGCGTGGGCCCGGGACTAGTGACCTACAATGAGCAGTTCTTC
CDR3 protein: CSVGPGLVTYNEQFF

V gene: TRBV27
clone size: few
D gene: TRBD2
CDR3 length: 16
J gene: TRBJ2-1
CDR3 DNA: TGTGCCAGCCTCCCGGGGGTAGCGGGACGATACAATGAGCAGTTCTTC
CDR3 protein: CASLPGVAGRYNEQFF

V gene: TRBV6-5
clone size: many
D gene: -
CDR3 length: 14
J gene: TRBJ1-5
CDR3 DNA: TGTGCCAGCAGTTACGTGGCAGTCCATCAGCCCCAGCATTTT
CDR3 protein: CASSYVAVHQPQHF

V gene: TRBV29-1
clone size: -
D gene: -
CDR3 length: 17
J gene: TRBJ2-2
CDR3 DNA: TGCAGCGTCGAGACCATGGCTGGCGGGGGCAGGAGTGGGGAGCTGTTTTTT
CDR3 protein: CSVETMAGGGRSGELFF

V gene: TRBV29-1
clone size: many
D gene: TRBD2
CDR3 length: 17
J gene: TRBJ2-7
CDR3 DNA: TGCAGCGTTGGAGGACATCCTAGACTAGCGGGGTTTTACGAGCAGTACTTC
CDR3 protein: CSVGGHPRLAGFYEQYF

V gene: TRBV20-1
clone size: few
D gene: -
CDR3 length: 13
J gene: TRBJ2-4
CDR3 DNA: TGCAGTGCTAGTGACGCAGCCAAAAACATTCAGTACTTC
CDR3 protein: CSASDAAKNIQYF

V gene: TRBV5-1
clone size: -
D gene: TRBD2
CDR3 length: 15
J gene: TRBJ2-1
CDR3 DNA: TGCGCCAGCAGCATGGGACTAGCAGCCTACAATGAGCAGTTCTTC
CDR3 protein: CASSMGLAAYNEQFF

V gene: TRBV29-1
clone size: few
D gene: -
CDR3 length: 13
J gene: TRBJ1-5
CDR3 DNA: TGCAGCGTTCGGCAGGGAGGCAATCAGCCCCAGCATTTT
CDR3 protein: CSVRQGGNQPQHF

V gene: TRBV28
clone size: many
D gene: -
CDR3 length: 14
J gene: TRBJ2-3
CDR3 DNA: TGTGCCAGCACTACGGTTGGGGATACAGATACGCAGTATTTT
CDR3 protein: CASTTVGDTDTQYF

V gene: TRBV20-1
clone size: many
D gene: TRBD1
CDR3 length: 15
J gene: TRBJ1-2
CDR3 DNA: TGCAGTGCTACTCAGGGACAGGGAACCAACTATGGCTACACCTTC
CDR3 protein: CSATQGQGTNYGYTF

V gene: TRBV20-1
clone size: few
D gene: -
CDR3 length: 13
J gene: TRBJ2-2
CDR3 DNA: TGCAGCGTTGAATGGGTGAACACCGGGGAGCTGTTTTTT
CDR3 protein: CSVEWVNTGELFF

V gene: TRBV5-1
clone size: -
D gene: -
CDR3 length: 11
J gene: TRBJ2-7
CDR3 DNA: TGCGCCAGCAGTAGGGACCACGAGCAGTACTTC
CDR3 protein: CASSRDHEQYF

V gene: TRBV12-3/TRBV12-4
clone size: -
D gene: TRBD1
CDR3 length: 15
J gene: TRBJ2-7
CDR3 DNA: TGTGCCAGCAGTTTGCGGGACAGGGCCTCCTACGAGCAGTACTTC
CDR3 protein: CASSLRDRASYEQYF

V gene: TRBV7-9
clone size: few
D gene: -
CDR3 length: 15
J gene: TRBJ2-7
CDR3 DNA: TGTGCCAGCAGCTTATTGGAGGGGGGGGTCTACGAGCAGTACTTC
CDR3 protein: CASSLLEGGVYEQYF

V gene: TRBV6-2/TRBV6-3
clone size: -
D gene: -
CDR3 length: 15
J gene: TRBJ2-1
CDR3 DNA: TGTGCCAGCAGGGGTGTGAGGGCCTCCTACAATGAGCAGTTCTTC
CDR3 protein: CASRGVRASYNEQFF

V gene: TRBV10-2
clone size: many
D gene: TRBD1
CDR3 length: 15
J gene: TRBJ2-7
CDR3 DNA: TGCGCCAGCAGTGAGCCGGGACAGGGGTCCTACGAGCAGTACTTC
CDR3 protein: CASSEPGQGSYEQYF

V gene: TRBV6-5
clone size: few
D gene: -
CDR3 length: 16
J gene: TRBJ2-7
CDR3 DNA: TGTGCCAGCAGTTCCGCCTGGGAGCGGATGATCTACGAGCAGTACTTC
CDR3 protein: CASSSAWERMIYEQYF

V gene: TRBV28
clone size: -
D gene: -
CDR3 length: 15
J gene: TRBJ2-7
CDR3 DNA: TGTGCCAGCAGTTTTACGCGGCCAGGGCCCTACGAGCAGTACTTC
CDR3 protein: CASSFTRPGPYEQYF

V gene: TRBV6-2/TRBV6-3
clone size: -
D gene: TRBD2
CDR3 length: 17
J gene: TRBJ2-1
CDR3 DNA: TGTGCCAGCAGTTTACGGACTAGCGGGAGTTTCCACAATGAGCAGTTCTTC
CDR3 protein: CASSLRTSGSFHNEQFF

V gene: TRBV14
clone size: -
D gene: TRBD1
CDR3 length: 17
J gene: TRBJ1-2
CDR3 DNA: TGTGCCAGCAGCCAAGATCTCATCGAGGGGGCCTACTATGGCTACACCTTC
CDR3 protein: CASSQDLIEGAYYGYTF

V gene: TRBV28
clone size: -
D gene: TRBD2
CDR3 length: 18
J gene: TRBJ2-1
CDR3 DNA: TGTGCCAGCAGTTCCCCAGGGGGCCGCACTAGCGGGAGAGGTGAGCAGTTCTTC
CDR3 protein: CASSSPGGRTSGRGEQFF

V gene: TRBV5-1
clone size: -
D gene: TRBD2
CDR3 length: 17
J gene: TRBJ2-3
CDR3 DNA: TGCGCCAGCAGCTTGGGGAGGGGACTAGATAGCACAGATACGCAGTATTTT
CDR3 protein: CASSLGRGLDSTDTQYF

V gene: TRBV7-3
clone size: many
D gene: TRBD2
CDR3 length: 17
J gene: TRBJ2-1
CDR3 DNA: TGTGCCAGCAGCTTACCCTTGACTAGCGGGAGTGGTAATGAGCAGTTCTTC
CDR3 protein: CASSLPLTSGSGNEQFF

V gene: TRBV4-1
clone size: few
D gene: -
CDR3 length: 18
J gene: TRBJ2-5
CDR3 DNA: TGCGCCAGCAGCCAAGATGTTGCGGCCCGTTTCGTCCAAGAGACCCAGTACTTC
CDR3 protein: CASSQDVAARFVQETQYF

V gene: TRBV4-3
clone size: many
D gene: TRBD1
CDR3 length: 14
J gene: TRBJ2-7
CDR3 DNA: TGCGCCAGCAGCCAACAGACAGGGTACTACGAGCAGTACTTC
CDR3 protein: CASSQQTGYYEQYF

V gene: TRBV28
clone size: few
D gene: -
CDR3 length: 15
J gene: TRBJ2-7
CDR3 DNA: TGTGCCAGCAGTCCCCACGAGGGGCTACCCTTCGAGCAGTACTTC
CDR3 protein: CASSPHEGLPFEQYF

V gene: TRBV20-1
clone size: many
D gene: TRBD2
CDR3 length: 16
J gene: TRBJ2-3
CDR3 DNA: TGCAGTGCTACGGGACTAGCGGGAGGGAGCACAGATACGCAGTATTTT
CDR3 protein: CSATGLAGGSTDTQYF

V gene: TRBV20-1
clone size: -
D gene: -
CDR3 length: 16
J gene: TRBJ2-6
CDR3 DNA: TGCAGTGCTAGCTACGACAGGCGGGTACGGGCCAACGTCCTGACTTTC
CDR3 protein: CSASYDRRVRANVLTF

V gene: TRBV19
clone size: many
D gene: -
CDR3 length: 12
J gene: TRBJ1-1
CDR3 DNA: TGTGCCAGTAGTAATCGCGGCTATGAAGCTTTCTTT
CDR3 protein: CASSNRGYEAFF

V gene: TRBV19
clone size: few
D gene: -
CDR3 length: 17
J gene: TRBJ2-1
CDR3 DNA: TGTGCCAGTAGTATAGGGAGGGGACCAAGCTCCTACAATGAGCAGTTCTTC
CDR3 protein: CASSIGRGPSSYNEQFF

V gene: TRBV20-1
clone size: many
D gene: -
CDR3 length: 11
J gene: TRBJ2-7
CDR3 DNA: TGCAGTGCAACCCTAGCGAACGAGCAGTACTTC
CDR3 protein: CSATLANEQYF

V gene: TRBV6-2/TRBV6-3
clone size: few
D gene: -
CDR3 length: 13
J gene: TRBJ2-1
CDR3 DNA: TGTGCCAGCAGTCCGACAAAGTATGATGAGCAGTTCTTC
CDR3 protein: CASSPTKYDEQFF